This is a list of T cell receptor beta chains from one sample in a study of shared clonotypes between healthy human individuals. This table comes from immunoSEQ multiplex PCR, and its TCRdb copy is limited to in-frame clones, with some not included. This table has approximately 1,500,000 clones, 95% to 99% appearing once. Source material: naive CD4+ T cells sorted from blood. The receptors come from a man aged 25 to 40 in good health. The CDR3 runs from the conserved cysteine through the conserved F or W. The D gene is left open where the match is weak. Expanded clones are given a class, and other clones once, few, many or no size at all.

cdr3_nt: TGTGCCAGCAGCCACGGACGGAAGGGGCTGCTGAGGGAGGGCCGCAACGAGCAGTACTTC
cdr3_aa: CASSHGRKGLLREGRNEQYF
clone_size: NA
d_call: TRBD2
v_call: TRBV14
j_call: TRBJ2-7

cdr3_nt: TGTGCCAGCAGTACGCGACGGGACACCTTTAGAGAGACCCAGTACTTC
cdr3_aa: CASSTRRDTFRETQYF
clone_size: NA
d_call: NA
v_call: TRBV11-2
j_call: TRBJ2-5

cdr3_nt: TGCAGCGCCCTGGGGGTAGCGGGATCCGATCTACATAGTGAGCAGTTCTTC
cdr3_aa: CSALGVAGSDLHSEQFF
clone_size: NA
d_call: TRBD2
v_call: TRBV29-1
j_call: TRBJ2-1

cdr3_nt: TGTGCCAGCAGCCCCCATCTCGGGTCCACTCTAGAGACCCAGTACTTC
cdr3_aa: CASSPHLGSTLETQYF
clone_size: NA
d_call: NA
v_call: TRBV9
j_call: TRBJ2-5

cdr3_nt: TGCGCCAGCCACGTCGGGAGGGCCACAGATACGCAGTATTTT
cdr3_aa: CASHVGRATDTQYF
clone_size: NA
d_call: TRBD2
v_call: TRBV5-1
j_call: TRBJ2-3

cdr3_nt: TGTGCCAGCAGCTTGGGACAGAAGAACACTGAAGCTTTCTTT
cdr3_aa: CASSLGQKNTEAFF
clone_size: NA
d_call: NA
v_call: TRBV5-6
j_call: TRBJ1-1

cdr3_nt: TGTGCCAGCTCACCACTTCCTGACAGAGCTTATGGCTACACCTTC
cdr3_aa: CASSPLPDRAYGYTF
clone_size: NA
d_call: NA
v_call: TRBV18
j_call: TRBJ1-2

cdr3_nt: TGCAGCGTTGGTCTCGGACAGATCAACACCGGGGAGCTGTTTTTT
cdr3_aa: CSVGLGQINTGELFF
clone_size: NA
d_call: NA
v_call: TRBV29-1
j_call: TRBJ2-2

cdr3_nt: TGTGCCAGCTCACTGGTATTGGACAGGGCTTACGAGCAGTACTTC
cdr3_aa: CASSLVLDRAYEQYF
clone_size: NA
d_call: TRBD1
v_call: TRBV18
j_call: TRBJ2-7

cdr3_nt: TGTGCCTGGAGTGTGAGCGTAGCGGGTACCGGGGAGCTGTTTTTT
cdr3_aa: CAWSVSVAGTGELFF
clone_size: NA
d_call: TRBD2
v_call: TRBV30
j_call: TRBJ2-2

cdr3_nt: TGCGCCAGCAGCGCCTCCCGGGATAATGAAAAACTGTTTTTT
cdr3_aa: CASSASRDNEKLFF
clone_size: NA
d_call: NA
v_call: TRBV10-1
j_call: TRBJ1-4

cdr3_nt: TGTGCCACTTCCGGGACAGCCTTTCCCAATGAGCAGTTCTTC
cdr3_aa: CATSGTAFPNEQFF
clone_size: NA
d_call: TRBD1
v_call: TRBV27
j_call: TRBJ2-1

cdr3_nt: TGTGCCAGCAGGCCTAGCGGGAGTGATACGCAGTATTTT
cdr3_aa: CASRPSGSDTQYF
clone_size: once
d_call: TRBD2
v_call: TRBV27
j_call: TRBJ2-3

cdr3_nt: TGTGCCAGCAGCTCTCTACAGGGCTACGAGCAGTACTTC
cdr3_aa: CASSSLQGYEQYF
clone_size: NA
d_call: NA
v_call: TRBV7-2
j_call: TRBJ2-7

cdr3_nt: TGTGCCATCAGTCAGACTAGCGGGGGCGAGACCCAGTACTTC
cdr3_aa: CAISQTSGGETQYF
clone_size: NA
d_call: TRBD2
v_call: TRBV10-3
j_call: TRBJ2-5

cdr3_nt: TGTGCCAGCAGCTTTCTGACAGGACCCACAGATACGCAGTATTTT
cdr3_aa: CASSFLTGPTDTQYF
clone_size: NA
d_call: NA
v_call: TRBV7-9
j_call: TRBJ2-3

cdr3_nt: TGTGCCAGCAGTGACGGGGTTTACAATGAGCAGTTCTTC
cdr3_aa: CASSDGVYNEQFF
clone_size: NA
d_call: NA
v_call: TRBV27
j_call: TRBJ2-1

cdr3_nt: TGTGCCAGCAGCTTAGCCGGACTAGCGGGAGTCTACGAGCAGTACTTC
cdr3_aa: CASSLAGLAGVYEQYF
clone_size: NA
d_call: TRBD2
v_call: TRBV11-2
j_call: TRBJ2-7

cdr3_nt: TGTGCCAGCATGGGGGGCGAAAAACTGTTTTTT
cdr3_aa: CASMGGEKLFF
clone_size: NA
d_call: NA
v_call: TRBV2
j_call: TRBJ1-4

cdr3_nt: TGTGCCAGCGGGACTAGCGTTATTCAAGAGACCCAGTACTTC
cdr3_aa: CASGTSVIQETQYF
clone_size: NA
d_call: TRBD2
v_call: TRBV27
j_call: TRBJ2-5

cdr3_nt: TGCGCCAGCAGTCCAGGGGAGACCGGGGAGCTGTTTTTT
cdr3_aa: CASSPGETGELFF
clone_size: NA
d_call: NA
v_call: TRBV10-1
j_call: TRBJ2-2

cdr3_nt: TGCGCCAGCAGCTTGGGGGACAGCTATCGCACAGATACGCAGTATTTT
cdr3_aa: CASSLGDSYRTDTQYF
clone_size: NA
d_call: TRBD1
v_call: TRBV5-1
j_call: TRBJ2-3

cdr3_nt: TGTGCCAGCAGCCCTAGCCTCCAGTATGGCTACACCTTC
cdr3_aa: CASSPSLQYGYTF
clone_size: NA
d_call: NA
v_call: TRBV11-2
j_call: TRBJ1-2

cdr3_nt: TGTGCCTGGAGCGCAGGACAGAGTTTTTTCGAGCAGTACTTC
cdr3_aa: CAWSAGQSFFEQYF
clone_size: NA
d_call: NA
v_call: TRBV30
j_call: TRBJ2-7

cdr3_nt: TGTGCCAGCGGTGAAACCCAGGGGCGTGAGCAGTTCTTC
cdr3_aa: CASGETQGREQFF
clone_size: NA
d_call: NA
v_call: TRBV6-1
j_call: TRBJ2-1

cdr3_nt: TGTGCCAGCAGTTTATTAGGGCGGGGAGTTTCTAATGAGCAGTTCTTC
cdr3_aa: CASSLLGRGVSNEQFF
clone_size: NA
d_call: NA
v_call: TRBV27
j_call: TRBJ2-1

cdr3_nt: TGTGCCAGCAGCTTAGGGGACAGGAACACCGGGGAGCTGTTTTTT
cdr3_aa: CASSLGDRNTGELFF
clone_size: NA
d_call: TRBD1
v_call: TRBV11-2
j_call: TRBJ2-2

cdr3_nt: TGTGCCAGCAGTCCCCTACTAGCGACCCTTAGGTATTTT
cdr3_aa: CASSPLLATLRYF
clone_size: once
d_call: TRBD2
v_call: TRBV28
j_call: TRBJ2-3

cdr3_nt: TGTGCCAGCAGTGAAGTCGCTGGGCAGGGTAGCGACGAGCAGTACTTC
cdr3_aa: CASSEVAGQGSDEQYF
clone_size: once
d_call: NA
v_call: TRBV6-1
j_call: TRBJ2-7

cdr3_nt: TGTGCCAGCACCAGACAGTCGTACAGGGAGCTGTTTTTT
cdr3_aa: CASTRQSYRELFF
clone_size: NA
d_call: NA
v_call: TRBV7-2
j_call: TRBJ2-2

cdr3_nt: TGTGCCAGCCAACTAGCGGGAATAGTCTACGAGCAGTACTTC
cdr3_aa: CASQLAGIVYEQYF
clone_size: NA
d_call: TRBD2
v_call: TRBV6-1
j_call: TRBJ2-7

cdr3_nt: TGTGCCAGCAGTAACAACCGGAACACTGAAGCTTTCTTT
cdr3_aa: CASSNNRNTEAFF
clone_size: NA
d_call: NA
v_call: TRBV6-4
j_call: TRBJ1-1

cdr3_nt: TGTGCCAGCAGCCAAGTTCCTGGGTTGGGTGAAAAACTGTTTTTT
cdr3_aa: CASSQVPGLGEKLFF
clone_size: NA
d_call: NA
v_call: TRBV14
j_call: TRBJ1-4

cdr3_nt: TGCGCCAGCAGCCAAGGGTTGGTCGCAGGCCGAAATGAAAAACTGTTTTTT
cdr3_aa: CASSQGLVAGRNEKLFF
clone_size: NA
d_call: NA
v_call: TRBV4-1
j_call: TRBJ1-4

cdr3_nt: TGTGCCAGCAGCCAAGGGCGGACAGGGGGTAAGGACAATGAGCAGTTCTTC
cdr3_aa: CASSQGRTGGKDNEQFF
clone_size: NA
d_call: TRBD1
v_call: TRBV14
j_call: TRBJ2-1

cdr3_nt: TGCAGCGTGACAACAGGGGATGAGCAGTTCTTC
cdr3_aa: CSVTTGDEQFF
clone_size: once
d_call: TRBD1
v_call: TRBV29-1
j_call: TRBJ2-1

cdr3_nt: TGTGCCAGCAGCTTTAGGGGGACAGATACGCAGTATTTT
cdr3_aa: CASSFRGTDTQYF
clone_size: NA
d_call: NA
v_call: TRBV7-2
j_call: TRBJ2-3

cdr3_nt: TGTGCCAGCAGTTCTCGGGGGGACACCATATATTTT
cdr3_aa: CASSSRGDTIYF
clone_size: NA
d_call: NA
v_call: TRBV6-6
j_call: TRBJ1-3

cdr3_nt: TGTGCCAGTAATTCGGGCAATCAGCCCCAGCATTTT
cdr3_aa: CASNSGNQPQHF
clone_size: NA
d_call: NA
v_call: TRBV19
j_call: TRBJ1-5

cdr3_nt: TGTGCCAGCAGTGAGGGGGGTTTTTTAGATACGCAGTATTTT
cdr3_aa: CASSEGGFLDTQYF
clone_size: NA
d_call: NA
v_call: TRBV25-1
j_call: TRBJ2-3

cdr3_nt: TGTGCCAGCAGCCTGGGACTAGCGGGGACCCAAGAGACCCAGTACTTC
cdr3_aa: CASSLGLAGTQETQYF
clone_size: NA
d_call: TRBD2
v_call: TRBV11-2
j_call: TRBJ2-5

cdr3_nt: TGTGCCAGCAGTGGAGTGAGGGACAGGAGGGAGCAGTTCTTC
cdr3_aa: CASSGVRDRREQFF
clone_size: NA
d_call: TRBD1
v_call: TRBV2
j_call: TRBJ2-1

cdr3_nt: TGCAGTGCTCGAGCCACCTACGAGCAGTACTTC
cdr3_aa: CSARATYEQYF
clone_size: NA
d_call: NA
v_call: TRBV20-1
j_call: TRBJ2-7

cdr3_nt: TGTGCCAGCAGCTTCAGGACGGGCAGGGGGGCATTCGGGGCCAACGTCCTGACTTTC
cdr3_aa: CASSFRTGRGAFGANVLTF
clone_size: NA
d_call: NA
v_call: TRBV5-6
j_call: TRBJ2-6

cdr3_nt: TGTGCCAGCAGTGGATACTCTGGGGCCAACGTCCTGACTTTC
cdr3_aa: CASSGYSGANVLTF
clone_size: NA
d_call: NA
v_call: TRBV5-4
j_call: TRBJ2-6

cdr3_nt: TGCAGCGTTGACCAGGGGTTGTCTGGAAACACCATATATTTT
cdr3_aa: CSVDQGLSGNTIYF
clone_size: NA
d_call: NA
v_call: TRBV29-1
j_call: TRBJ1-3

cdr3_nt: TGTGCCAGCAGCCCAGGGGGACCAGCGGGTTACACCGGGGAGCTGTTTTTT
cdr3_aa: CASSPGGPAGYTGELFF
clone_size: NA
d_call: NA
v_call: TRBV7-9
j_call: TRBJ2-2

cdr3_nt: TGTGCCAGCAGTGACCCTTTAGCGGGAGTGCTTGATTTTGCAGATACGCAGTATTTT
cdr3_aa: CASSDPLAGVLDFADTQYF
clone_size: NA
d_call: TRBD2
v_call: TRBV2
j_call: TRBJ2-3

cdr3_nt: TGTGCCAGCAGCGTAGGACCAATGCTGGGCTACGAGCAGTACTTC
cdr3_aa: CASSVGPMLGYEQYF
clone_size: NA
d_call: NA
v_call: TRBV9
j_call: TRBJ2-7